These 23 T cell receptor beta chains originate from one sample sequenced in a study of T cell responses to AZD1222 COVID-19 vaccine. Sequenced by immunoSEQ multiplex PCR; TCRdb stores in-frame clones only, minus some. The sample records over 150,000 clones, around 90% being singletons. Material: peripheral blood, obtained on day 0 of AZD1222 vaccination. Every receptor here comes from an adult in good health.

This chain connects TRBV7-9 to TRBJ2-1; 7 bases map to TRBD1. This CDR3 has 16 residues. V dropped 3 bases and J dropped 4; count of bases not matched to a gene: 9. In germline, CDR1 is SEHNR, CDR2 FQNEAQ (reference sequence). The CDR3 protein is CASSLGRDSFYNEQFF. The CDR3 DNA is TGTGCCAGCAGCTTGGGCCGGGACAGCTTTTACAATGAGCAGTTCTTC.

In DNA form, the CDR3 reads TGTGCCTGGAATTCATTAGGACTAGGTGGGGCCGGGGAGCTGTTTTTT. It encodes CAWNSLGLGGAGELFF. V gene TRBV30 combines with J gene TRBJ2-2, with TRBD2 matching over 7 bases. This CDR3 region has 16 residues. V lost 4 bases to trimming and J lost 6 bases; unmatched junction nucleotides: 14. The V gene's germline CDR1 is GTSNPN and CDR2 SVGIG (reference sequence).

The chain recombines TRBV6-2 or TRBV6-3 with TRBJ1-1; no definite D call. This CDR3 region has 16 residues. Germline CDR1 MNHEY, CDR2 SVGEGT. V was shortened by 2 bases and J by 0 bases, with 13 bases between the two germline ends. Written as DNA, the CDR3 is TGTGCCAGCAGTTACCGAAACACCAGGATGAACACTGAAGCTTTCTTT. Translating gives CASSYRNTRMNTEAFF.

The chain is built from TRBV7-2 and TRBJ1-1, with 8 bases aligning to TRBD1. The ends lost 5 bases at V and 4 bases at J; junction bases unmatched: 6. Germline CDR1 SGHTA, CDR2 FQGNSA. CDR3 length: 14 amino acids. The CDR3 loop reads CASSLGQGSTEAFF. The CDR3 DNA reads as TGTGCCAGCAGCCTAGGACAGGGAAGCACTGAAGCTTTCTTT.

The chain recombines TRBV12-5 with TRBJ1-5; D not certain. The CDR3 contains 15 residues. Deletions cut 1 base from V and 2 bases from J, with 9 bases between. Germline CDR1 and CDR2: LGHNT and FRNRAP. The CDR3 DNA reads as TGTGCTAGTGGTTTGGAAAGGGAGGGCAATCAGCCCCAGCATTTT. Translation: CASGLEREGNQPQHF. Full variable domain (rest looked up from reference TRBV12-5 and TRBJ1-5): DARVTQTPRHKVTEMGQEVTMRCQPILGHNTVFWYRQTMMQGLELLAYFRNRAPLDDSGMPKDRFSAEMPDATLATLKIQPSEPRDSAVYFCASGLEREGNQPQHFGDGTRLSIL.

V usage is TRBV7-7 and J usage is TRBJ2-3, with 10 bases that match TRBD2. Germline lookup yields CDR1 SSHAT and CDR2 FNYEAQ (reference sequence). The CDR3 has 17 amino acids. With V trimmed by 1 base and J by 4 bases, 8 bases remained unmatched. In DNA, the CDR3 is TGTGCCAGCAGCTTAGTCCCTAGCGGGAGAGGTTCAGATACGCAGTATTTT. Protein product: CASSLVPSGRGSDTQYF.

This rearrangement joins TRBV6-2 or TRBV6-3 to TRBJ1-4, with 7 bases matching TRBD1. This CDR3 spans 15 amino acids. Germline V gives CDR1 MNHEY, CDR2 SVGEGT. V shed 0 bases and J 8 bases; nucleotides not matched to a gene: 6. The CDR3 reads CASSYSDRRGEKLFF. In DNA form, the CDR3 reads TGTGCCAGCAGTTACTCGGACAGGAGAGGCGAAAAACTGTTTTTT.

J is TRBJ1-2 and V is TRBV19; 11 bases fit TRBD1. Germline CDR1 and CDR2: LNHDA and SQIVND (reference sequence). J lost 4 bases, V lost 6 bases, and 13 bases had no gene match. This CDR3 comprises 17 residues. The chain's CDR3 is CASSPTWTGGPVYGYTF. The CDR3 DNA is TGTGCCAGTAGCCCAACCTGGACAGGGGGCCCCGTCTATGGCTACACCTTC.

The chain joins TRBV28 to TRBJ2-7, with 7 bases identical to TRBD1. Losses at the gene ends were 5 bases for V and 5 bases for J; bases not matched to a gene: 3. The CDR3 is 12 amino acids. Germline-derived CDR1 and CDR2 are MDHEN and SYDVKM. The chain's CDR3 is CASSDRVHEQYF. As DNA, the CDR3 is TGTGCCAGCAGTGACAGGGTCCACGAGCAGTACTTC.

The chain couples TRBV11-2 to TRBJ2-1, with 7 nucleotides matching TRBD2. The CDR3 contains 14 residues. CDR1 and CDR2 (germline): SGHAT, FQNNGV. The trim removed 3 bases at V and 5 bases at J, leaving 4 bases unmatched. The CDR3 bases are TGTGCCAGCAGCTTCCAAGCGGGAAACAATGAGCAGTTCTTC. It encodes CASSFQAGNNEQFF.

The chain uses TRBV12-3 or TRBV12-4 and TRBJ1-1, with D possibly TRBD1 on 5 matching bases. CDR3 length: 13 amino acids. V lost 6 bases and J 4 bases, leaving 12 bases between the germline ends. The CDR3 here is CASRAWGGTEAFF. For the CDR3, the DNA is TGTGCCAGCAGGGCCTGGGGCGGCACTGAAGCTTTCTTT.

The CDR3 region has the DNA TGTGCCAGCAGCTTCGGGACAAATAATGAAAAACTGTTTTTT. Its protein is CASSFGTNNEKLFF. The genes are TRBV7-9 and TRBJ1-4; D is possibly TRBD1 (6 bases). CDR3 length: 14 residues. V lost 3 bases, J lost 4 bases, and 9 bases lay in between. Germline CDR1 is SEHNR and CDR2 is FQNEAQ (reference sequence).

A single count supports this clone. The V gene is TRBV18, the J gene TRBJ2-7; D is perhaps TRBD1 (5 bases). The V gene's germline CDR1 is KGHSH and CDR2 LQKENI. Trimming took off 0 bases at V and 0 bases at J, with 9 bases between the two ends. The CDR3 has 15 residues. CDR3 region: CASSPPGRASYEQYF. Written as DNA, the CDR3 is TGTGCCAGCTCACCACCCGGCAGGGCCTCCTACGAGCAGTACTTC. Full variable domain (missing parts from reference TRBV18 and TRBJ2-7): NAGVMQNPRHLVRRRGQEARLRCSPMKGHSHVYWYRQLPEEGLKFMVYLQKENIIDESGMPKERFSAEFPKEGPSILRIQQVVRGDSAAYFCASSPPGRASYEQYFGPGTRLTVT.

This rearrangement joins TRBV7-8 to TRBJ1-5; D possibly corresponds to TRBD1 (5 bases). CDR1 SGHVS and CDR2 FQNEAQ come from the germline V gene. The ends were cut back, 1 base at V and 2 bases at J, with 15 bases in the middle. There are 17 residues in the CDR3. The CDR3 here is CASSLGQGGIRNQPQHF. The CDR3 nucleotides read TGTGCCAGCAGCTTAGGGCAGGGAGGGATCCGCAATCAGCCCCAGCATTTT.

J is TRBJ2-7 and V is TRBV7-2, with 7 nucleotides matching TRBD2. J lost 0 bases, V lost 0 bases, and 5 bases had no gene match. The germline CDR1 and CDR2 sequences are SGHTA and FQGNSA. The CDR3 sequence is 16 residues long. The CDR3 region is CASSLAHGRSSYEQYF. The CDR3, as DNA: TGTGCCAGCAGCTTAGCCCACGGGAGGAGCTCCTACGAGCAGTACTTC.

This clone appeared once. The genes are TRBV5-4 and TRBJ2-2; 10 bases are a match to TRBD2. CDR1 and CDR2 from the germline V gene are SGHNT and YYREEE (reference sequence). The J segment lost 1 base and the V segment lost 3 bases, leaving 9 bases of the junction unmatched. CDR3 size: 18 residues. The chain's CDR3 is CASSSEMTSGWNTGELFF. CDR3 sequence (DNA): TGTGCCAGCAGCTCCGAAATGACTAGCGGGTGGAACACCGGGGAGCTGTTTTTT.

The rearrangement links TRBV6-2 or TRBV6-3 to TRBJ1-6; TRBD1 matches 12 bases. CDR3 length equals 14 residues. V dropped 4 bases and J dropped 10; count of bases not matched to a gene: 2. Germline V gene lookup returns CDR1 MNHEY and CDR2 SVGEGT. The CDR3 region has the DNA TGTGCCAGCAGTTGGGGGACAGGGGGCTCACCCCTCCACTTT. Translating gives CASSWGTGGSPLHF.

CDR3 DNA sequence: TGCGCCAGCAGTGAGGTCGGGGGGATTAGCAATCAGCCCCAGCATTTT. It yields the protein CASSEVGGISNQPQHF. The gene calls are TRBV10-1 and TRBJ1-5, with a possible D match to TRBD1 (5 bases). The CDR3 extends over 16 amino acids. Germline assignment: CDR1 WNHNN and CDR2 SYGVQD (reference sequence). Trimming removed 2 bases from V and 0 bases from J, with 11 bases in between.

The chain carries TRBV10-2 and TRBJ2-7, with 7 bases matching TRBD2. V lost 8 bases and J lost 0; bases outside the gene matches: 7. The CDR3 length is 14 residues. In germline, CDR1 is WSHSY, CDR2 SAAADI. The CDR3 region is CASRSSGSSYEQYF. In DNA form, the CDR3 reads TGCGCCAGCCGTTCTAGCGGTAGCTCCTACGAGCAGTACTTC.

V usage is TRBV10-1 and J usage is TRBJ1-2; 8 bases map to TRBD1. Germline assignment: CDR1 WNHNN and CDR2 SYGVQD (reference sequence). The CDR3 is 14 residues long. J was trimmed by 8 bases and V by 8 bases; bases with no gene match: 13. CDR3 nucleotides: TGCGCCAGCGGGGACAGGCAACTACGCGAGGGCTACACCTTC. Its translation is CASGDRQLREGYTF.

The rearrangement uses TRBV6-6 and TRBJ1-2; possible D gene TRBD1, 5 bases. Germline CDR1 is MNHNY and CDR2 is SVGAGI (reference sequence). V gave up 6 bases and J gave up 6 bases, with 20 bases separating them. The CDR3 extends over 15 amino acids. In DNA, the CDR3 is TGTGCCAGCAGCAACAGCCTGGGGACCGGAAATGGCTACACCTTC. Translation gives CASSNSLGTGNGYTF.

This rearrangement joins TRBV18 to TRBJ1-6; D ambiguous. V lost 0 bases, J lost 11 bases, and 14 bases lay in between. Germline V gene lookup returns CDR1 KGHSH and CDR2 LQKENI. The CDR3 length is 15 residues. Written as DNA, the CDR3 is TGTGCCAGCTCACCACCGGGTGGGGTCGGGACACCCCTCCACTTT. It encodes CASSPPGGVGTPLHF.

The J gene is TRBJ1-4, the V gene TRBV7-6, with TRBD1 identical over 7 bases. Germline loops: CDR1 SGHVS, CDR2 FNYEAQ. There are 14 residues in the CDR3. Unmatched junction bases numbered 5, after V lost 5 bases and J lost 5 bases. In DNA, the CDR3 is TGTGCCAGCAGCCGGACAGGAGTAAATGAAAAACTGTTTTTT. Its translation: CASSRTGVNEKLFF.